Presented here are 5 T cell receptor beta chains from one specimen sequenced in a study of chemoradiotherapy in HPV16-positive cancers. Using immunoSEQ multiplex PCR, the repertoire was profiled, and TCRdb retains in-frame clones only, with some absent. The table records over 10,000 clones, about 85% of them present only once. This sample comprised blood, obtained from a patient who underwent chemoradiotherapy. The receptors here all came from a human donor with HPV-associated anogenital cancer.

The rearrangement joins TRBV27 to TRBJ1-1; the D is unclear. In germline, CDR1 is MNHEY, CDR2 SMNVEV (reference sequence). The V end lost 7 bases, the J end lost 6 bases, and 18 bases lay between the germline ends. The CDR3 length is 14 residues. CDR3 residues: CASKFLGIVSEAFF. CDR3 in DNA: TGTGCCAGCAAATTTCTGGGGATAGTTTCTGAAGCTTTCTTT.

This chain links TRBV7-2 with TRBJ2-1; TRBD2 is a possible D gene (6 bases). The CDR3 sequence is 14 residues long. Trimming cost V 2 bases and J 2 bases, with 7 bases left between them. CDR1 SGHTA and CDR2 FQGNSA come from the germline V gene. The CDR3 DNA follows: TGTGCCAGCAGCTTACGGACTACCTACAATGAGCAGTTCTTC. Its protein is CASSLRTTYNEQFF.

The CDR3 nucleotides read TGTGCCAGCAGCGTTCTCACTGAAGCTTTCTTT. Its translation is CASSVLTEAFF. The chain couples TRBV9 to TRBJ1-1; no clear D. Germline V CDR1 and CDR2: SGDLS, YYNGEE. CDR3 size: 11 residues. V gave up 2 bases and J gave up 4 bases, with 3 bases separating them.

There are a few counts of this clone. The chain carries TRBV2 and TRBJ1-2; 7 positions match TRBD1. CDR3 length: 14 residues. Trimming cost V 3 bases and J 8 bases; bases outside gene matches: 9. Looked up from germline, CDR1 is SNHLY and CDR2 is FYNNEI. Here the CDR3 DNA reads TGTGCCAGCAGTGATTCGACAGGGCAAGAAGGCTACACCTTC. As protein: CASSDSTGQEGYTF.

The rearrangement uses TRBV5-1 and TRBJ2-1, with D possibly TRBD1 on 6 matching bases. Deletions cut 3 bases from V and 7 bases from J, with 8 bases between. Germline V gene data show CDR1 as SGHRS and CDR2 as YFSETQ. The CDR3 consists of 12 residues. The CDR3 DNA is TGCGCCAGCAGCTACGGACAGAATGAGCAGTTCTTC. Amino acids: CASSYGQNEQFF.